The sequence of this T cell receptor (beta chain) was determined in a study of control samples from healthy donors and cancer patients. Sequencing used immunoSEQ multiplex PCR; TCRdb keeps in-frame clones, though not all of them. The table records some 74,000 clones, nearly 85% of them present only once. CDR1 and CDR2 (germline): SEHNR, FQNEAQ (reference sequence). The CDR3 length is 14 residues. V was trimmed by 2 bases and J by 0 bases, leaving 8 bases between them. Sequencing input: blood. The receptor was derived from a man aged 60 to 75 in good health. The gene calls are TRBV7-9 and TRBJ2-7, with a tentative D call TRBD2 (5 bases). The CDR3 bases are TGTGCCAGCAGCTTAACCACTAGCTCCTACGAGCAGTACTTC. Its translation is CASSLTTSSYEQYF.